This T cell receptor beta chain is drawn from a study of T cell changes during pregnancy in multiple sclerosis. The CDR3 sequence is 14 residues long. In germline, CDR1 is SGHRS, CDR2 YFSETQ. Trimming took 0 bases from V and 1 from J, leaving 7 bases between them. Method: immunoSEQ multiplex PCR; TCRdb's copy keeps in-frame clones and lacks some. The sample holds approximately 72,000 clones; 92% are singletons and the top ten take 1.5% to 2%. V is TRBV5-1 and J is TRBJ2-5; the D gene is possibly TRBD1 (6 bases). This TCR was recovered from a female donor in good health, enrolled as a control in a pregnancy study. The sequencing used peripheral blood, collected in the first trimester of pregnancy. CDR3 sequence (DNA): TGCGCCAGCAGCTTGGGGGGGCGCCAAGAGACCCAGTACTTC. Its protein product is CASSLGGRQETQYF.